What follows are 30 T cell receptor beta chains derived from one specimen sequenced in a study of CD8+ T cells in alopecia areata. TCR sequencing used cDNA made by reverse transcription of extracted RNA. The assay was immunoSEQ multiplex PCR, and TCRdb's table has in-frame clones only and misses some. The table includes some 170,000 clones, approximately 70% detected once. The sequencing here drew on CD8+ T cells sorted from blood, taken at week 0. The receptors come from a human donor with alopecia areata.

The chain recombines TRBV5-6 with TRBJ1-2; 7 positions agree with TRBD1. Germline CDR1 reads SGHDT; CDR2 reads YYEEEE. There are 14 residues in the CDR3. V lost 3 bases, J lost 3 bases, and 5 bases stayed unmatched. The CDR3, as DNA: TGTGCCAGCAGCTACGGGACAGATGACTATGGCTACACCTTC. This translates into CASSYGTDDYGYTF.

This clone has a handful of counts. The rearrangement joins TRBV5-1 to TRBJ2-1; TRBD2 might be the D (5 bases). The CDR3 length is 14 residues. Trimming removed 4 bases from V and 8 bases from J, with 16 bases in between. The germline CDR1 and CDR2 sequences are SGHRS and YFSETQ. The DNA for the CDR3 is TGCGCCAGCAGCCGGGTGGACTTCAGGTATGAGCAGTTCTTC. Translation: CASSRVDFRYEQFF.

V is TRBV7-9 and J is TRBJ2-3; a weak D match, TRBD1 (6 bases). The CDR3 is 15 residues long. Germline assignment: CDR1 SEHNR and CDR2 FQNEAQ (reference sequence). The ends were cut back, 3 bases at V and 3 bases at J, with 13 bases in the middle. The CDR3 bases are TGTGCCAGCAGCTTTGAGAGGGGGAGAACAGATACGCAGTATTTT. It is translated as CASSFERGRTDTQYF.

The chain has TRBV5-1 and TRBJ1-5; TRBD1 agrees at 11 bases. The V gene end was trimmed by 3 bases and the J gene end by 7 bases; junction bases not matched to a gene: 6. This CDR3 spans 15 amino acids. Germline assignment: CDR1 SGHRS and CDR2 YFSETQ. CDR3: CASSWTGGFGQPQHF. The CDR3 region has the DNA TGCGCCAGCAGCTGGACAGGGGGCTTCGGGCAGCCCCAGCATTTT.

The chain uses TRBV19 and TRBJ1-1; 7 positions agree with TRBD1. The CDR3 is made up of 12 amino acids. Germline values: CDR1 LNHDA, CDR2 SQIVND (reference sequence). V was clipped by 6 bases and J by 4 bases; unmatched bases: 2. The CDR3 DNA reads TGTGCCAGTAGACAGGGGCTCACTGAAGCTTTCTTT. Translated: CASRQGLTEAFF.

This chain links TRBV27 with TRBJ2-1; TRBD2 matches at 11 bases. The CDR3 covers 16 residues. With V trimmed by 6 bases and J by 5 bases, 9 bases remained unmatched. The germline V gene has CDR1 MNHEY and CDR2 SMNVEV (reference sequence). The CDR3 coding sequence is TGTGCCAGCAGCGCCGAGGCTAGCGGGGGGCACAATGAGCAGTTCTTC. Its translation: CASSAEASGGHNEQFF.

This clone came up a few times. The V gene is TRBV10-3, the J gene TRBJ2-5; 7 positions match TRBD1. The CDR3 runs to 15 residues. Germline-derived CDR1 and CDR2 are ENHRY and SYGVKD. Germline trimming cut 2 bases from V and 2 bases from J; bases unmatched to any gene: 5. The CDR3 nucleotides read TGTGCCATCAGTGAGGGGGACAGCCTACAAGAGACCCAGTACTTC. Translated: CAISEGDSLQETQYF.

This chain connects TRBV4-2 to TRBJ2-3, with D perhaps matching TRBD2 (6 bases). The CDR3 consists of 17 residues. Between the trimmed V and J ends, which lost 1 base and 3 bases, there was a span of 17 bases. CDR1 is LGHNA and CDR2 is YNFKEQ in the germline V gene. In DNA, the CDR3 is TGTGCCAGCAGCCAAGCACCTAGCGTCGTAGTAACAGATACGCAGTATTTT. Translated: CASSQAPSVVVTDTQYF.

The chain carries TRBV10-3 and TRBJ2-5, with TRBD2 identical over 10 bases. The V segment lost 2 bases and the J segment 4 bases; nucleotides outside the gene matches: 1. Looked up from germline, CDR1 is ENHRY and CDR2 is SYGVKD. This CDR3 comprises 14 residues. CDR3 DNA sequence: TGTGCCATCAGTGAGCTAGCGGGGGCAGAGACCCAGTACTTC. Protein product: CAISELAGAETQYF.

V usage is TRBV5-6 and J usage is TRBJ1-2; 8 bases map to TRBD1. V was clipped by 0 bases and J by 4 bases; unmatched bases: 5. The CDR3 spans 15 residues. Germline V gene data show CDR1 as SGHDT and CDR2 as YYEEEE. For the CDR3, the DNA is TGTGCCAGCAGCTTGGCCGGGACAGGCGTCTATGGCTACACCTTC. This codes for CASSLAGTGVYGYTF.

The CDR3 protein is CASSLTHRQATDQETQYF. Written as DNA, the CDR3 is TGCGCCAGCAGCCTAACTCACAGACAAGCGACAGACCAAGAGACCCAGTACTTC. The chain couples TRBV4-1 to TRBJ2-5, with TRBD1 as a possible D gene (5 bases). This CDR3 region has 18 residues. Germline V gene lookup returns CDR1 MGHRA and CDR2 YSYEKL. V gave up 4 bases and J gave up 0 bases, with 21 bases separating them.

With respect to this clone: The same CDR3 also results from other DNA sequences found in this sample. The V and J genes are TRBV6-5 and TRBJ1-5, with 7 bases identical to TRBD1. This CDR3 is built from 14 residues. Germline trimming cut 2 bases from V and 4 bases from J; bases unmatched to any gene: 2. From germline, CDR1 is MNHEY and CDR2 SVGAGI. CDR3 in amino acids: CASSYGRGNQPQHF. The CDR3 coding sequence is TGTGCCAGCAGTTACGGCAGGGGGAATCAGCCCCAGCATTTT.

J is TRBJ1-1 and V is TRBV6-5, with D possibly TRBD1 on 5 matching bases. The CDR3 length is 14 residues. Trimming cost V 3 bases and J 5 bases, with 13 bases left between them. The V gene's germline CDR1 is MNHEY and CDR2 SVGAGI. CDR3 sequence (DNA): TGTGCCAGCAGTTATCAGACGCAGGGTACTGAAGCTTTCTTT. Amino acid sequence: CASSYQTQGTEAFF.

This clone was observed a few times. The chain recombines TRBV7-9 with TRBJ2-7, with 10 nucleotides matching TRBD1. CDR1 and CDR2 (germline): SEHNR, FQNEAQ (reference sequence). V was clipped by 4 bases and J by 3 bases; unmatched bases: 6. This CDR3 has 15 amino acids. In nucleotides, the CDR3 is TGTGCCAGCAGCTCCGGACAGGGGGGCAGCTACGAGCAGTACTTC. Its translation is CASSSGQGGSYEQYF.

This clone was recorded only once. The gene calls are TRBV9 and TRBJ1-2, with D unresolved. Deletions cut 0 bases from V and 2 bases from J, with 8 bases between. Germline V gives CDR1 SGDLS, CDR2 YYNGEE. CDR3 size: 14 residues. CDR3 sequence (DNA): TGTGCCAGCAGCGTAGTTGGCAGGAACTATGGCTACACCTTC. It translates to CASSVVGRNYGYTF.

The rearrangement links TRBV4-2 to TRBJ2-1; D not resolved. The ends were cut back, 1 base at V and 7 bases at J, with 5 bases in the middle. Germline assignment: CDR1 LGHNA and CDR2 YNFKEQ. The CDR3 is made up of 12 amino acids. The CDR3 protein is CASSQGSNEQFF. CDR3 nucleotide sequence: TGTGCCAGCAGCCAAGGCTCAAATGAGCAGTTCTTC.

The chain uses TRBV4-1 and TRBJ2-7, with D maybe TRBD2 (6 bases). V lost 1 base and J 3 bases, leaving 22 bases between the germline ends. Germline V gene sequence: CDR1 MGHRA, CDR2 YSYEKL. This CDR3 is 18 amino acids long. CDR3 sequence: CASSQGLNLGGTYYEQYF. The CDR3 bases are TGCGCCAGCAGCCAAGGCCTAAATCTGGGCGGGACTTACTACGAGCAGTACTTC.

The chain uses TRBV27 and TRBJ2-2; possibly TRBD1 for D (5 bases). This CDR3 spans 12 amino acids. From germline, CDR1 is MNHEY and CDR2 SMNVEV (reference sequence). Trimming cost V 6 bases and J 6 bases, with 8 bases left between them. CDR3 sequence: CASRKGSGELFF. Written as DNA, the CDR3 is TGTGCCAGCAGGAAGGGGTCCGGGGAGCTGTTTTTT.

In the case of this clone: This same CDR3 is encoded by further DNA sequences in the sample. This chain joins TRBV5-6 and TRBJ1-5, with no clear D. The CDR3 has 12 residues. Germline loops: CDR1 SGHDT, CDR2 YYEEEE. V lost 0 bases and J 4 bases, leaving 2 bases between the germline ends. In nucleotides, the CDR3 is TGTGCCAGCAGCTTGGATAATCAGCCCCAGCATTTT. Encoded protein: CASSLDNQPQHF.

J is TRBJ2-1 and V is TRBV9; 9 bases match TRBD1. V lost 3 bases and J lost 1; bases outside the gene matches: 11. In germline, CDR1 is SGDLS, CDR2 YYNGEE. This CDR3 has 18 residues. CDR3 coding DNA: TGTGCCAGCAGCGGGTCGGGGGGACAGGGAGGTTCCTACAATGAGCAGTTCTTC. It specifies CASSGSGGQGGSYNEQFF. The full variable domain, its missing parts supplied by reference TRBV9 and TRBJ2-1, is DSGVTQTPKHLITATGQRVTLRCSPRSGDLSVYWYQQSLDQGLQFLIQYYNGEERAKGNILERFSAQQFPDLHSELNLSSLELGDSALYFCASSGSGGQGGSYNEQFFGPGTRLTVL.

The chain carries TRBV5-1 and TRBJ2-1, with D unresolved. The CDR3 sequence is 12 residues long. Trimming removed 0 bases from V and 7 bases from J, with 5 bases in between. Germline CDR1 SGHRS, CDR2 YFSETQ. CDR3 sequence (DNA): TGCGCCAGCAGCTTGGCAGATAATGAGCAGTTCTTC. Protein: CASSLADNEQFF.

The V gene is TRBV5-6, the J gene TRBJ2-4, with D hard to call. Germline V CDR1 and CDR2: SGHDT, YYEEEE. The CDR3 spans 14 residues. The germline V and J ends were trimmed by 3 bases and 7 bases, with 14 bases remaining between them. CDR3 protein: CASSSDGKRNIQYF. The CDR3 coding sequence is TGTGCCAGCAGCTCGGACGGTAAGAGGAACATTCAGTACTTC.

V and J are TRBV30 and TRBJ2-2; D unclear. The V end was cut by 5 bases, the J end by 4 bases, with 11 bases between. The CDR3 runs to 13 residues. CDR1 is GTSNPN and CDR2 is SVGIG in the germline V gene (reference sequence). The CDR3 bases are TGTGCCTGGCCCTCTCAGAGCACCGGGGAGCTGTTTTTT. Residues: CAWPSQSTGELFF.

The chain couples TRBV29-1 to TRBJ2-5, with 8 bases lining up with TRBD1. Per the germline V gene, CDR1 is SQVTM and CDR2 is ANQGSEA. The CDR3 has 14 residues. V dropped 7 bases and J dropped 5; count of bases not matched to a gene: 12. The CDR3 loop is CSAETQGAVETQYF. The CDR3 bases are TGCAGCGCCGAGACCCAGGGGGCGGTGGAGACCCAGTACTTC.

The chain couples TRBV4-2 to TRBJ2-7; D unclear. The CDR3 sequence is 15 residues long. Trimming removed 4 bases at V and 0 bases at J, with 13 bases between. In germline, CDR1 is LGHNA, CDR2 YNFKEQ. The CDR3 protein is CASSPNVESSYEQYF. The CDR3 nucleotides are TGTGCCAGCAGCCCGAACGTCGAGAGCTCCTACGAGCAGTACTTC.

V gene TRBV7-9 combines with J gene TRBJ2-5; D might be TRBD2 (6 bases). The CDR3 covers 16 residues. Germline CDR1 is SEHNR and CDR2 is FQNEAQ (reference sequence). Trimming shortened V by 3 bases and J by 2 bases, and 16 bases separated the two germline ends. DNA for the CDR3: TGTGCCAGCAGCTTCGGGTGGCGGGGTATGCAAGAGACCCAGTACTTC. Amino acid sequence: CASSFGWRGMQETQYF.

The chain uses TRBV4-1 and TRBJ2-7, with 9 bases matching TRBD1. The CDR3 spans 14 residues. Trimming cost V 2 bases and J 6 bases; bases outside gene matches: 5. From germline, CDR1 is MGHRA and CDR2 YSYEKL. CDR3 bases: TGCGCCAGCAGCCAAAAGGGACAGGGCGGCGAGCAGTACTTC. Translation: CASSQKGQGGEQYF.

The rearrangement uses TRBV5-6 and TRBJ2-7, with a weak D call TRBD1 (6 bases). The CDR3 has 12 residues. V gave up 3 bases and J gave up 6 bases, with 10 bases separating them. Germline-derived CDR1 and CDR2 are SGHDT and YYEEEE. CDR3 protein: CASSSGAREQYF. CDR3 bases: TGTGCCAGCAGCTCAGGGGCTCGCGAGCAGTACTTC. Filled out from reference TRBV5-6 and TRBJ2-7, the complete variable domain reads DAGVTQSPTHLIKTRGQQVTLRCSPKSGHDTVSWYQQALGQGPQFIFQYYEEEERQRGNFPDRFSGHQFPNYSSELNVNALLLGDSALYLCASSSGAREQYFGPGTRLTVT.

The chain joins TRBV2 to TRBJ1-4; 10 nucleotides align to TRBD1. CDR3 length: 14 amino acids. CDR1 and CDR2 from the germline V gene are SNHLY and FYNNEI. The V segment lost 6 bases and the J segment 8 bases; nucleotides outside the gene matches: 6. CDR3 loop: CASSPGQGLEKLFF. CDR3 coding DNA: TGTGCCAGCAGCCCGGGACAGGGGTTAGAAAAACTGTTTTTT.

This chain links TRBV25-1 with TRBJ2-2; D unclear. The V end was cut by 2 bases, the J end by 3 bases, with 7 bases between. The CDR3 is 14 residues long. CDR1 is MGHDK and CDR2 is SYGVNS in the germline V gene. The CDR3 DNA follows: TGTGCCAGCAGTGAAAGGGCAGACACCGGGGAGCTGTTTTTT. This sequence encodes CASSERADTGELFF.